Below, one T cell receptor beta chain is given with its context. The antigen remains undetermined. This sample is part of a study of cytomegalovirus exposure and HLA in healthy donors. Study-level points and caveats: Listed as cytomegalovirus-associated were 170 or so TCR beta chains. When the data were analyzed later, several of the most significant clusters appeared to be linked to common viral pathogens. Later on, an analysis showed TCR association rates differing by HLA locus, with DRB1 the most and HLA-C the fewest. A missense DCLRE1C variant was associated with V- and J-gene trimming of TCR beta chains in a later analysis, and an independent cohort replicated the association.

V lost 5 bases to trimming and J lost 4 bases, with 12 bases between them. The CDR3 has 13 residues. Germline CDR1 SGHTA, CDR2 FQGNSA. The PCR ran on 60 Vbeta and 13 Jbeta primers. Clones were sequenced by immunoSEQ multiplex PCR, and TCRdb holds only the in-frame ones, with some missing. Among about 130,000 clones, about 74% were seen once, and the ten largest hold 2.5% to 3.5%. V is TRBV7-2 and J is TRBJ2-7, with D uncertain. This receptor was taken from a man aged 40-55 years in good health and CMV-seronegative. Sequencing was done on a sample of PBMCs. CDR3 DNA: TGTGCCAGCAGCCAGCGTACTCTGTACGAGCAGTACTTC. Protein product: CASSQRTLYEQYF. Drawing the rest from reference TRBV7-2 and TRBJ2-7, the complete variable domain is GAGVSQSPSNKVTEKGKDVELRCDPISGHTALYWYRQSLGQGLEFLIYFQGNSAPDKSGLPSDRFSAERTGGSVSTLTIQRTQQEDSAVYLCASSQRTLYEQYFGPGTRLTVT.